This T cell receptor (beta chain) was captured in a study of shared clonotypes between healthy human individuals. Overall study: The composition of the donors was a couple of women and a few men aged 18 to 49. Findings and caveats of the study: Despite large depth, sorted-subset datasets appeared incompletely sequenced. With several donors compared, around 4.7% of naive CD4 clonotypes were shared.

A remark on this clone: No antigen is known for it.

Naive CD8 cells were CD45RO-negative, positively selected for CCR7, excluding terminally differentiated effector memory CD45RA+ cells. The donors were all Caucasian adults (living in Nashville, Tennessee). TCRdb's copy holds only in-frame clones and misses some; the assay was immunoSEQ multiplex PCR. This sample yields roughly 2,000,000 clones, of which 93% are seen a single time; about 1.7% belongs to the top ten. V shed 1 base, J shed 5 bases, and the junction held 3 bases outside the gene matches. Germline V gene lookup returns CDR1 LNHNV and CDR2 YYDKDF (reference sequence). The CDR3 extends over 15 amino acids.

This chain uses TRBV15 with TRBJ2-1, with 9 bases lining up with TRBD2. Sample: naive CD8+ T cells from PBMCs. The sequence derives from a man aged 18-30 years in good health. Some clones in this sample may be carry-over from other donors' samples. CDR3 nucleotides: TGTGCCACCAGCAGAGTAGGACTAGCGAACAATGAGCAGTTCTTC. This translates into CATSRVGLANNEQFF. Full variable domain (rest looked up from reference TRBV15 and TRBJ2-1): DAMVIQNPRYQVTQFGKPVTLSCSQTLNHNVMYWYQQKSSQAPKLLFHYYDKDFNNEADTPDNFQSRRPNTSFCFLDIRSPGLGDTAMYLCATSRVGLANNEQFFGPGTRLTVL.